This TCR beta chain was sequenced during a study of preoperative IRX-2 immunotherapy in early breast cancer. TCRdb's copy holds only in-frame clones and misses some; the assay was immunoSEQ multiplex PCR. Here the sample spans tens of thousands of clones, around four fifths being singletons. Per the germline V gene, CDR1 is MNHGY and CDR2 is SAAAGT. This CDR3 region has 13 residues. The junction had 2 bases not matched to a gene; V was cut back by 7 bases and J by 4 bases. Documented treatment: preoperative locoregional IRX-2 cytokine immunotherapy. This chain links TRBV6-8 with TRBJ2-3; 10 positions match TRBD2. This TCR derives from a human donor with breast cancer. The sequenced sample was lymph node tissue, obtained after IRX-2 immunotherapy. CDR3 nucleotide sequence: TGTGCCAGCATCCTAGCGGGGGCAGATACGCAGTATTTT. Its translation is CASILAGADTQYF.